A selection of T cell receptor beta chains follows, all from one sample in a study of T cell changes during pregnancy in multiple sclerosis. The method was immunoSEQ multiplex PCR; TCRdb's version includes in-frame clones alone and lacks a portion of them. Of about 42,000 clones in the sample, 88% are singletons; the top ten hold 1.2%. The sequencing here drew on CD4+ T cells from peripheral blood mononuclear cells, taken in the second trimester of pregnancy. All receptors come from a female donor with multiple sclerosis, enrolled in a pregnancy study. The CDR3 runs from the conserved cysteine through the conserved F or W. A D gene is named only where the DNA matches it firmly. Clone size is stated in some rows and not others, as once, few, many or a class when expanded.

-	TRBV19	TRBJ2-2	17	-	CASSSFAGISNTGELFF	TGTGCCAGTAGTTCATTCGCCGGGATATCGAACACCGGGGAGCTGTTTTTT
TRBD1	TRBV19	TRBJ2-1	16	-	CASSIPLTGGANEQFF	TGTGCCAGTAGTATTCCTTTGACAGGGGGCGCGAATGAGCAGTTCTTC
-	TRBV6-6	TRBJ2-3	14	-	CASSFQEQGDTQYF	TGTGCCAGCAGTTTCCAGGAACAGGGAGATACGCAGTATTTT
TRBD1	TRBV29-1	TRBJ2-7	15	-	CSVEDPTGDPYEQYF	TGCAGCGTTGAAGACCCGACAGGGGACCCCTACGAGCAGTACTTC
TRBD1	TRBV4-2	TRBJ1-1	17	-	CASSQDPDRGPGTEAFF	TGTGCCAGCAGCCAAGACCCAGACAGGGGGCCGGGCACTGAAGCTTTCTTT
-	TRBV15	TRBJ1-1	16	medium-sized	CATSRDATGLNTEAFF	TGTGCCACCAGCAGAGACGCGACAGGTCTTAACACTGAAGCTTTCTTT
TRBD2	TRBV7-2	TRBJ2-1	19	-	CASSLPYLTLAGAIDEQFF	TGTGCCAGCAGCTTACCCTACTTAACCTTAGCGGGAGCCATCGATGAGCAGTTCTTC
-	TRBV9	TRBJ1-2	13	-	CASSVEGAYGYTF	TGTGCCAGCAGCGTGGAGGGCGCCTATGGCTACACCTTC
-	TRBV19	TRBJ2-7	14	-	CASSSEVASPEQYF	TGTGCCAGTAGTTCGGAGGTGGCTAGCCCCGAGCAGTACTTC
-	TRBV6-5	TRBJ2-7	15	-	CASSYSSGPVYEQYF	TGTGCCAGCAGTTACTCGAGTGGGCCGGTATACGAGCAGTACTTC
TRBD1	TRBV15	TRBJ2-7	15	-	CATSNIDRGLYEQYF	TGTGCCACCAGCAATATCGACAGGGGATTATACGAGCAGTACTTC
TRBD1	TRBV6-1	TRBJ2-7	15	-	CASSENWTGPSEQYF	TGTGCCAGCAGTGAAAATTGGACAGGGCCGAGCGAGCAGTACTTC
-	TRBV27	TRBJ2-7	14	-	CASSLSVRAGEQYF	TGTGCCAGCAGTTTATCAGTCAGGGCGGGAGAGCAGTACTTC
-	TRBV4-3	TRBJ1-2	14	once	CASSQDMAADGYTF	TGCGCCAGCAGCCAAGATATGGCGGCTGATGGCTACACCTTC
TRBD2	TRBV29-1	TRBJ2-5	12	-	CSVGSGIGTQYF	TGCAGCGTTGGAAGCGGGATAGGGACCCAGTACTTC
-	TRBV5-6	TRBJ2-5	13	-	CASSFVEQETQYF	TGTGCCAGCAGCTTTGTAGAACAAGAGACCCAGTACTTC
TRBD2	TRBV19	TRBJ2-2	16	-	CATRLAGGGHTGELFF	TGTGCCACCCGACTAGCGGGAGGAGGGCACACCGGGGAGCTGTTTTTT
TRBD1	TRBV27	TRBJ2-7	13	-	CASSFRGRFEQYF	TGTGCCAGCAGTTTTAGGGGGCGCTTCGAGCAGTACTTC
TRBD2	TRBV9	TRBJ2-2	15	-	CASERGGRDTGELFF	TGTGCCAGTGAGAGGGGCGGGAGGGACACCGGGGAGCTGTTTTTT
TRBD1	TRBV5-1	TRBJ1-2	19	-	CASSFGGGLGTGTVHGYTF	TGCGCCAGCAGCTTCGGAGGGGGTCTGGGGACCGGGACAGTTCACGGCTACACCTTC
-	TRBV15	TRBJ2-4	16	-	CATSRPAQGPKNIQYF	TGTGCCACCAGCAGACCGGCCCAGGGCCCCAAAAACATTCAGTACTTC
-	TRBV5-4	TRBJ1-4	14	-	CASSLGQAREKLFF	TGTGCCAGCAGCTTGGGCCAGGCCAGGGAAAAACTGTTTTTT
TRBD1	TRBV15	TRBJ2-1	14	-	CATSRRGPLSEQFF	TGTGCCACCAGCCGTAGGGGGCCCCTAAGCGAGCAGTTCTTC
TRBD1	TRBV27	TRBJ2-7	20	-	CASSTLHPGQGSSVGYEQYF	TGTGCCAGCAGTACACTCCACCCGGGACAGGGTTCTAGCGTTGGCTACGAGCAGTACTTC
-	TRBV18	TRBJ1-5	14	-	CASSPGRNNQPQHF	TGTGCCAGCTCCCCCGGCAGGAACAATCAGCCCCAGCATTTT
TRBD2	TRBV11-1	TRBJ2-2	14	-	CASSFMTSGGELFF	TGTGCCAGCAGCTTTATGACTAGCGGAGGGGAGCTGTTTTTT
-	TRBV18	TRBJ1-1	14	-	CASSPMDSIGEAFF	TGTGCCAGCTCACCTATGGACAGCATCGGTGAAGCTTTCTTT
TRBD1	TRBV27	TRBJ1-4	15	-	CASSSQTGGDEKLFF	TGTGCCAGCAGTTCCCAGACAGGGGGGGATGAAAAACTGTTTTTT
TRBD2	TRBV29-1	TRBJ2-1	14	-	CSVLSGSSYNEQFF	TGCAGCGTTTTAAGCGGGAGCTCCTACAATGAGCAGTTCTTC
-	TRBV5-4	TRBJ1-2	17	-	CASSPGWRPGVNYGYTF	TGTGCCAGCAGCCCCGGATGGCGGCCCGGTGTGAACTATGGCTACACCTTC
TRBD2	TRBV28	TRBJ2-7	18	-	CASSLPGLAGHTSYEQYF	TGTGCCAGCAGTTTGCCAGGCCTAGCGGGACACACTTCCTACGAGCAGTACTTC
-	TRBV5-1	TRBJ2-1	13	-	CASSTLLVRSQFF	TGCGCCAGCAGCACTTTACTAGTTCGGAGCCAGTTCTTC
-	TRBV15	TRBJ2-7	17	-	CATSREIPGTSGYEQYF	TGTGCCACCAGCAGAGAAATCCCCGGGACAAGTGGGTACGAGCAGTACTTC
-	TRBV28	TRBJ1-5	17	-	CASSAPAPTYSNQPQHF	TGTGCCAGCAGTGCCCCTGCCCCCACATATAGCAATCAGCCCCAGCATTTT
-	TRBV10-3	TRBJ1-3	13	few	CAISEESGNTIYF	TGTGCCATCAGTGAGGAGTCTGGAAACACCATATATTTT
-	TRBV25-1	TRBJ1-2	13	-	CASSVGGYYGYTF	TGTGCCAGCAGTGTTGGCGGATACTATGGCTACACCTTC
TRBD2	TRBV9	TRBJ2-1	15	once	CASSVVAGEGGEQFF	TGTGCCAGCAGCGTAGTAGCGGGAGAAGGTGGTGAGCAGTTCTTC
TRBD2	TRBV5-6	TRBJ2-1	17	-	CASSLDELARGYNEQFF	TGTGCCAGCAGCTTGGACGAACTAGCGCGAGGTTACAATGAGCAGTTCTTC
-	TRBV19	TRBJ2-7	14	-	CATSGSDFRSEQYF	TGTGCCACCTCCGGAAGTGACTTTCGATCCGAGCAGTACTTC
TRBD1	TRBV5-4	TRBJ1-1	16	-	CASSSGGRGMNTEAFF	TGTGCCAGCAGCTCTGGGGGCAGGGGGATGAACACTGAAGCTTTCTTT
TRBD2	TRBV10-3	TRBJ2-1	16	-	CAISGTSGLLGDEQFF	TGTGCCATCAGTGGAACTAGCGGCCTCCTGGGCGATGAGCAGTTCTTC
-	TRBV28	TRBJ2-1	15	-	CASRGGAAQGNEQFF	TGTGCCAGCAGGGGGGGGGCGGCACAAGGGAATGAGCAGTTCTTC
TRBD2	TRBV19	TRBJ2-1	14	-	CASSIQGLAHEQFF	TGTGCCAGTAGTATACAGGGACTAGCCCATGAGCAGTTCTTC
-	TRBV28	TRBJ2-2	13	-	CASGQTKTGELFF	TGTGCCAGCGGACAGACGAAAACCGGGGAGCTGTTTTTT
-	TRBV6-1	TRBJ2-2	14	-	CASSEQVVTGELFF	TGTGCCAGCAGTGAACAAGTAGTCACCGGGGAGCTGTTTTTT
-	TRBV30	TRBJ1-2	12	-	CAQIRGVDGYTF	TGTGCCCAAATTCGGGGGGTGGATGGCTACACCTTC
-	TRBV2	TRBJ1-1	15	-	CASSDLTVLNTEAFF	TGTGCCAGCAGTGACCTGACAGTCCTGAACACTGAAGCTTTCTTT
-	TRBV5-4	TRBJ2-5	14	-	CASSLETGMGTQYF	TGTGCCAGCAGCTTGGAAACAGGGATGGGGACCCAGTACTTC
TRBD2	TRBV12-5	TRBJ2-3	16	-	CASGFVLAGETNTQYF	TGTGCTAGTGGTTTTGTACTAGCGGGAGAAACAAATACGCAGTATTTT
TRBD2	TRBV19	TRBJ2-7	15	few	CASSISGRGSYEQYF	TGTGCCAGTAGTATCAGCGGGAGGGGATCCTACGAGCAGTACTTC
TRBD2	TRBV4-2	TRBJ2-1	16	-	CASSQPTSGSRNEQFF	TGTGCCAGCAGCCAACCGACTAGCGGGAGTCGTAATGAGCAGTTCTTC
-	TRBV2	TRBJ2-3	13	-	CASKAARTDTQYF	TGTGCCAGCAAAGCGGCTCGGACAGATACGCAGTATTTT
TRBD2	TRBV27	TRBJ2-7	15	-	CASSFLAGGGNEQYF	TGTGCCAGCAGTTTCTTAGCGGGAGGTGGGAACGAGCAGTACTTC
TRBD1	TRBV27	TRBJ2-2	14	once	CASSRGDRVGELFF	TGTGCCAGCAGTCGTGGGGACAGGGTAGGGGAGCTGTTTTTT
TRBD1	TRBV18	TRBJ1-1	17	once	CASSPKRRTGQNTEAFF	TGTGCCAGCTCACCGAAGCGTCGGACAGGGCAGAACACTGAAGCTTTCTTT
-	TRBV12-5	TRBJ1-2	14	-	CASAIAGGIGGYTF	TGTGCTAGTGCCATAGCGGGGGGTATTGGAGGCTACACCTTC
TRBD1	TRBV6-1	TRBJ1-2	13	-	CASSVRDSISYTF	TGTGCCAGCAGTGTGCGGGACAGTATAAGCTACACCTTC
TRBD2	TRBV19	TRBJ2-1	14	-	CASSILAEYNEQFF	TGTGCCAGTAGTATCCTAGCGGAGTACAATGAGCAGTTCTTC
-	TRBV4-2	TRBJ1-1	15	-	CASSQDGVRDNEAFF	TGTGCCAGCAGCCAAGATGGAGTCAGAGATAATGAAGCTTTCTTT